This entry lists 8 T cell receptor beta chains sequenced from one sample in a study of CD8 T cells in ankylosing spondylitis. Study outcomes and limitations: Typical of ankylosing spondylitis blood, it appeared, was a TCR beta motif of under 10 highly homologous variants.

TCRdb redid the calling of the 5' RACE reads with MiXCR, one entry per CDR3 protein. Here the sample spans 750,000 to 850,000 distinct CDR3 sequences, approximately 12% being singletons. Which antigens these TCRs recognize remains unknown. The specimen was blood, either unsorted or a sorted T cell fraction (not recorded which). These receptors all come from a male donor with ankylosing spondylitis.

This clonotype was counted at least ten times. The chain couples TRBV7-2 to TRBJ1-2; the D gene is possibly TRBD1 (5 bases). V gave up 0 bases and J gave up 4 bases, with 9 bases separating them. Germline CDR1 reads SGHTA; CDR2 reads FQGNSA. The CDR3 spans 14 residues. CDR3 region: CASSLARGGYGYTF. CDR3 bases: TGTGCCAGCAGCTTAGCTCGGGGGGGCTATGGCTACACCTTC.

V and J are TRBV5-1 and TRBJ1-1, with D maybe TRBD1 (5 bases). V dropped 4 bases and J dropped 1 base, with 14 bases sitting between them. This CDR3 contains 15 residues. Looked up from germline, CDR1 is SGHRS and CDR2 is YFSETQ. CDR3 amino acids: CASSVRLQGNTEAFF. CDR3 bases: TGCGCCAGCAGCGTTAGGCTTCAGGGGAACACTGAAGCTTTCTTT.

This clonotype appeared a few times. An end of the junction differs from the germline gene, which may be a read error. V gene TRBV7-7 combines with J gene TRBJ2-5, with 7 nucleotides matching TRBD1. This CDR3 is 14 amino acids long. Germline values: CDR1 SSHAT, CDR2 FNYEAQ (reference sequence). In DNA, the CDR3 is TGTGCTAGCAGTCGTGACAGGGACGAAGAGACCCAGTACTTC. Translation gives CASSRDRDEETQYF.

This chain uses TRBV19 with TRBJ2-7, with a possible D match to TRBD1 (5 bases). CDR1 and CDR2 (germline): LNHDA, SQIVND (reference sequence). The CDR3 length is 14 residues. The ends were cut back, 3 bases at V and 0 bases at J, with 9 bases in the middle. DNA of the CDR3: TGTGCCAGTAGTATCAGGGTTACCTCCTACGAGCAGTACTTC. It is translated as CASSIRVTSYEQYF.

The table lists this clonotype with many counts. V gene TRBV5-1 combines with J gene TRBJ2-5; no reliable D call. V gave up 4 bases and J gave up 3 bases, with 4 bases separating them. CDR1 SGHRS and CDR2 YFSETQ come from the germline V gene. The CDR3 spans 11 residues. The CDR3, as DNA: TGCGCCAGCAGCAACGAAGAGACCCAGTACTTC. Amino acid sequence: CASSNEETQYF.

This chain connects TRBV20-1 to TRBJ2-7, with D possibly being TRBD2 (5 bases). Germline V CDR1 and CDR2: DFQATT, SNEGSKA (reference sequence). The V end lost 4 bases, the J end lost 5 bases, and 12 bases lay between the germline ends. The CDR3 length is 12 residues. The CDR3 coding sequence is TGCAGTGCTAAGCCGGAGGTTGACGAGCAGTACTTC. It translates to CSAKPEVDEQYF.

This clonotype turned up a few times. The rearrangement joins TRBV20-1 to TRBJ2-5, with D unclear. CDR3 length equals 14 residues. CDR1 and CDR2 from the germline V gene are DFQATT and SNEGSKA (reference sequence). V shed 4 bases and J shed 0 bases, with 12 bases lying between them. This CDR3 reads CSAKDYPYQETQYF. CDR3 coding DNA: TGCAGTGCTAAGGATTACCCGTACCAAGAGACCCAGTACTTC.

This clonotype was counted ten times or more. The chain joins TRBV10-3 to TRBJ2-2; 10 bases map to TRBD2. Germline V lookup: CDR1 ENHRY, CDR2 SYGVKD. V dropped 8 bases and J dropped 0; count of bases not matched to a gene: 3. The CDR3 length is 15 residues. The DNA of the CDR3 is TGTGCCATCGGGAGCGGGAGGGCGAACACCGGGGAGCTGTTTTTT. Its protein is CAIGSGRANTGELFF.